This T cell receptor beta chain was documented in a study of vaccination effects on CD4 cells after COVID-19. Study observations and caveats: Marked clonal contraction was seen in infection- and vaccine-induced clones late after vaccination.

As concerns this clone: Its cognate antigen is unknown.

Under the ViraFEST assay, PBMC were stimulated with viral peptide pools so that antigen-specific CD4+ T cells expanded. Sequencing was performed afterwards. Once cultured for roughly ten days, the cells underwent separation to obtain CD4+ T cells. Wells each received around 2.1 million PBMC, cultured with approximately 10 IU/ml IL-2 and about 9 ug/ml peptides. A half-volume exchange with IL-2 medium occurred on days 3 and 7. Sequencing used immunoSEQ multiplex PCR; TCRdb keeps in-frame clones, though not all of them. The table lists about 60,000 clones, about four fifths of them singletons, with over 2% in the top ten. The CDR3 is made up of 16 amino acids. The germline gives CDR1 MDHEN, CDR2 SYDVKM. Trimming removed 3 bases from V and 6 bases from J, with 20 bases in between.

The V gene is TRBV28, the J gene TRBJ1-2, with D tentatively TRBD1 (6 bases). The source is a human donor who received a COVID-19 vaccine. The sequenced sample was CD4+ T cells from PBMCs cultured with HCoV-229E spike peptides, obtained before COVID-19 vaccination. The CDR3 nucleotides read TGTGCCAGCAGTTTCCCAACCGGGACACAAAGTGATGGCTACACCTTC. This codes for CASSFPTGTQSDGYTF.